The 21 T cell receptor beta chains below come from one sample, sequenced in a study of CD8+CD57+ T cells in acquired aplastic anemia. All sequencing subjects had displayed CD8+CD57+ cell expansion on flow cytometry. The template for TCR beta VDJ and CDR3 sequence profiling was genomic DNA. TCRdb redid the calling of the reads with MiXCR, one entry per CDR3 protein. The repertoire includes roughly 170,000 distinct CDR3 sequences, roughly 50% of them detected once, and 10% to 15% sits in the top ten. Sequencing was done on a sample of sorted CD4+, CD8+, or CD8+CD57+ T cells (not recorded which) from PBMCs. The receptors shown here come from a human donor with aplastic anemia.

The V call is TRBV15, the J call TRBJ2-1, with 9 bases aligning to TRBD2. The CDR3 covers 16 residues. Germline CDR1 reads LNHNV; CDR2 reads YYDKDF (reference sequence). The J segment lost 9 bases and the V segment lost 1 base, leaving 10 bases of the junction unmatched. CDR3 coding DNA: TGTGCCACCAGCAGAGCCCCAGGCGGGAGGGAGAGTGAGCAGTTCTTC. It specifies CATSRAPGGRESEQFF.

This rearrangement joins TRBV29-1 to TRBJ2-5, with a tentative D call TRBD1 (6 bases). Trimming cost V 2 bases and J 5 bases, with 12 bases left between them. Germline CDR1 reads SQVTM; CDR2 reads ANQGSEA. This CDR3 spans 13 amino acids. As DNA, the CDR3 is TGCAGCGTTGAAACTCAGGGGTGGGAGACCCAGTACTTC. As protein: CSVETQGWETQYF.

CDR3 in DNA: TGCGCCAGCAGCTTGGCCTCCTCAGGGGGCCGCACTGAAGCTTTCTTT. It specifies CASSLASSGGRTEAFF. The chain couples TRBV5-1 to TRBJ1-1, with 8 bases lining up with TRBD1. The V gene end was trimmed by 0 bases and the J gene end by 4 bases; junction bases not matched to a gene: 8. The CDR3 consists of 16 residues. Germline-derived CDR1 and CDR2 are SGHRS and YFSETQ.

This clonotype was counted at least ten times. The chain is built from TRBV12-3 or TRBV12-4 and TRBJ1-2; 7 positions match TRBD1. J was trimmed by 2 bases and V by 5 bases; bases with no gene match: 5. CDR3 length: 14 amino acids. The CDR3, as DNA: TGTGCCAGCAGTCGGACCAGGGGGAACTATGGCTACACCTTC. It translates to CASSRTRGNYGYTF.

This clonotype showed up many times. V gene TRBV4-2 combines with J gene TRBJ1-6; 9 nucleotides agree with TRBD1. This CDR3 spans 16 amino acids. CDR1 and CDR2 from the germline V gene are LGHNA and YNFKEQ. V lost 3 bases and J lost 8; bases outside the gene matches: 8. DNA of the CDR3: TGTGCCAGCAGCCAGGGGCCGGGACAGGGAGATTCACCCCTCCACTTT. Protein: CASSQGPGQGDSPLHF.

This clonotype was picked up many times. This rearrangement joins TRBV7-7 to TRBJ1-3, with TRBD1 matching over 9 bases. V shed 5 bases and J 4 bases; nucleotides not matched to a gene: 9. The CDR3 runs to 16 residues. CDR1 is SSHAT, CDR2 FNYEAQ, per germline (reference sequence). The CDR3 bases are TGTGCCAGCAGCGACCCGGGACAGGGCTCCGGAAACACCATATATTTT. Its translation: CASSDPGQGSGNTIYF.

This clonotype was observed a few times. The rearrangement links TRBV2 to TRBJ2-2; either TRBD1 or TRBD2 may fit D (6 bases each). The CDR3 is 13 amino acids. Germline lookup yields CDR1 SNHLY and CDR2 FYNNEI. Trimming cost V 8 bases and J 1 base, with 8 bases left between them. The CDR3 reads CASGGQNTGELFF. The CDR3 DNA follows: TGTGCCAGCGGGGGGCAGAACACCGGGGAGCTGTTTTTT.

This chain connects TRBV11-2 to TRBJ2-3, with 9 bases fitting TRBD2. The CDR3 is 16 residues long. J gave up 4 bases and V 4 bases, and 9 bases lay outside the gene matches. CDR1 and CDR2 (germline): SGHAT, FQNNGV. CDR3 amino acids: CASSSLAGVISDTQYF. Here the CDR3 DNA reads TGTGCCAGCAGCTCCTTAGCGGGAGTGATTTCAGATACGCAGTATTTT.

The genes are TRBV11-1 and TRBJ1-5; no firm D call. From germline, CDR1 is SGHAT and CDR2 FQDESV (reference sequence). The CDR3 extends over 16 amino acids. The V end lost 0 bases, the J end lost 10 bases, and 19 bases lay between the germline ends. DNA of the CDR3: TGTGCCAGCAGCTTAGCGGGATCGGCAGCTGTGATCCCCCAGCATTTT. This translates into CASSLAGSAAVIPQHF.

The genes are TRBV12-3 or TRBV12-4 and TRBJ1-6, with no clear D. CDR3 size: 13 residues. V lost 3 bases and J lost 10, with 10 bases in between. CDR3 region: CASSFRSSSPLHF. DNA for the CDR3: TGTGCCAGCAGTTTTCGAAGTTCGTCACCCCTCCACTTT.

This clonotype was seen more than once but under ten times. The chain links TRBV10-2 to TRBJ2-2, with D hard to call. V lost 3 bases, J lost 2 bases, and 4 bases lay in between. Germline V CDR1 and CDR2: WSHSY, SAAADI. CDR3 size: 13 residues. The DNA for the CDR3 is TGCGCCAGCAGTGACTTTAACACCGGGGAGCTGTTTTTT. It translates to CASSDFNTGELFF.

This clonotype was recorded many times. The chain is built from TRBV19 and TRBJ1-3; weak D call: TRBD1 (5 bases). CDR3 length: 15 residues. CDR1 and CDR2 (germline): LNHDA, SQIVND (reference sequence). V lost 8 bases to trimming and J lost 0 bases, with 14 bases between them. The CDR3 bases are TGTGCCAGTTCCTCGGACACCATCTCTGGAAACACCATATATTTT. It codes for CASSSDTISGNTIYF.

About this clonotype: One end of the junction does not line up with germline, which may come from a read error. The CDR3 reads CASSSGTVTYGQYF. Written as DNA, the CDR3 is TGTGCCAGCAGTTCCGGGACGGTGACCTACGGGCAGTACTTC. V usage is TRBV2 and J usage is TRBJ2-7, with D perhaps being TRBD1 or TRBD2 (5 bases each). The CDR3 has 14 residues. Germline V gene sequence: CDR1 SNHLY, CDR2 FYNNEI.

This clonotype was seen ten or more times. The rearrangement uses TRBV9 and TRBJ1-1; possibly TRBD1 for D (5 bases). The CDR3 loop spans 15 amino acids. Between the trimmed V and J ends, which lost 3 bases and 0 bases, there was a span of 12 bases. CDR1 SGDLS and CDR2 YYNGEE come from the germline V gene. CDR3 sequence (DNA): TGTGCCAGCAGCGAACAGAGGGGAATGAACACTGAAGCTTTCTTT. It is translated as CASSEQRGMNTEAFF.

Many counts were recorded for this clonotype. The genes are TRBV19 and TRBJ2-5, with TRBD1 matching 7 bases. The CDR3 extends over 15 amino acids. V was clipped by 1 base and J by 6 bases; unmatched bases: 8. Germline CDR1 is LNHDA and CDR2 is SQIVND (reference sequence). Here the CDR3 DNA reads TGTGCCAGTAGTATAGGTGGGGACAGTCGGAAGACCCAGTACTTC. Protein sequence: CASSIGGDSRKTQYF.

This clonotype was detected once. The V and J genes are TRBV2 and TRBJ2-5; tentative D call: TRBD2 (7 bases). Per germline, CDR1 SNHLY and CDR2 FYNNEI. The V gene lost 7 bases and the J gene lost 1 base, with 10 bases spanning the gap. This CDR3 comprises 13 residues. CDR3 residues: CASIGGAQETQYF. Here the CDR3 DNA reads TGTGCCAGCATTGGGGGGGCCCAAGAGACCCAGTACTTC.

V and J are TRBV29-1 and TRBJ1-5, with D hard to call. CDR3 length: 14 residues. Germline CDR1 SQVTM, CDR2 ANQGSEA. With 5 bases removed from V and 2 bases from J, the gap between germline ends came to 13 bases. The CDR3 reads CSVTWEGGNQPQHF. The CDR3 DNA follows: TGCAGCGTTACATGGGAGGGTGGCAATCAGCCCCAGCATTTT.

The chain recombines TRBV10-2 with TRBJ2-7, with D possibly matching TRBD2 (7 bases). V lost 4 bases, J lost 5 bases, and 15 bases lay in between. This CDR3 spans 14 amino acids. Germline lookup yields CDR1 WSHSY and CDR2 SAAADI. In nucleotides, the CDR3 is TGCGCCAGCAGTGTAGGGGGGGGCTTGAACGAGCAGTACTTC. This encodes CASSVGGGLNEQYF.

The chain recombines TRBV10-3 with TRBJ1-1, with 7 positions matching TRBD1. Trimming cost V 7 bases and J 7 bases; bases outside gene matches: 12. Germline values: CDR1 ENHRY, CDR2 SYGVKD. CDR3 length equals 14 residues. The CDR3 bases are TGTGCCATCACCCAATTTGACAGGGCGAGTGAAGCTTTCTTT. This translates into CAITQFDRASEAFF.

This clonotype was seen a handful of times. This chain's CDR3 is CASSESGGKETQYF. As DNA, the CDR3 is TGTGCCAGCAGTGAATCAGGCGGGAAGGAGACCCAGTACTTC. This sequence joins TRBV25-1 and TRBJ2-5, with a weak D call TRBD2 (6 bases). The CDR3 runs to 14 residues. CDR1 is MGHDK and CDR2 is SYGVNS in the germline V gene. Trimming pared 1 base from V and 5 bases from J, leaving 11 bases between.

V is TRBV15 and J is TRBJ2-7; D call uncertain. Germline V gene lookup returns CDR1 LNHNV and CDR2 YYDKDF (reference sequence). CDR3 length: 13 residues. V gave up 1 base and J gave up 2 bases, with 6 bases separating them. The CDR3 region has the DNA TGTGCCACCAGCAGAGGAAAGACCTACGAGCAGTACTTC. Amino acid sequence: CATSRGKTYEQYF.